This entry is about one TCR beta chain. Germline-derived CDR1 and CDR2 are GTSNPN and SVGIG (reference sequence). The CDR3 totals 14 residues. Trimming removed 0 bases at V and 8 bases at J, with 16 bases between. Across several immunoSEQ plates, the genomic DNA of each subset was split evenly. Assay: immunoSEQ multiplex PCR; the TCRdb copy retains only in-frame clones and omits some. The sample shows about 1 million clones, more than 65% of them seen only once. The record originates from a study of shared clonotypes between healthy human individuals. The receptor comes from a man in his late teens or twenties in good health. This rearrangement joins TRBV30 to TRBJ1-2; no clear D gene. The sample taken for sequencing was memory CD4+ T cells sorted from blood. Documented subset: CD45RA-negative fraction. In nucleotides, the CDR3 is TGTGCCTGGAGTGTAACCCGGAACGCGGGCGGCTACACCTTC. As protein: CAWSVTRNAGGYTF.